Listed here are 18 T cell receptor beta chains from one sample, sequenced in a study of lymphopenia after photon versus proton radiotherapy. Data came from immunoSEQ multiplex PCR; TCRdb stores just in-frame clones and leaves some out. Found here are 150,000 to 200,000 clones, roughly nine tenths of them singletons; the top ten hold approximately 4.8%. This specimen consisted of peripheral blood, obtained from a patient treated with photon-based radiotherapy. These TCRs come from a middle-aged man with gastric cancer.

The chain couples TRBV11-3 to TRBJ2-5; 9 bases fit TRBD2. This CDR3 spans 13 amino acids. Germline lookup yields CDR1 SGHNT and CDR2 YENEEA. Losses at the gene ends were 5 bases for V and 4 bases for J; bases not matched to a gene: 2. CDR3: CASSKLAGETQYF. The CDR3 DNA is TGTGCCAGCAGCAAACTAGCGGGAGAGACCCAGTACTTC.

The chain recombines TRBV7-9 with TRBJ2-7; the match to TRBD2 covers 8 bases. The CDR3 has 14 residues. The germline CDR1 and CDR2 sequences are SEHNR and FQNEAQ (reference sequence). The junction had 8 bases not matched to a gene; V was cut back by 7 bases and J by 3 bases. The CDR3 DNA sequence: TGTGCCAGCACTCCTCTACGGGAGGGCTACGAGCAGTACTTC. This codes for CASTPLREGYEQYF. Supplemented by reference TRBV7-9 and TRBJ2-7, the full variable domain reads DTGVSQNPRHKITKRGQNVTFRCDPISEHNRLYWYRQTLGQGPEFLTYFQNEAQLEKSRLLSDRFSAERPKGSFSTLEIQRTEQGDSAMYLCASTPLREGYEQYFGPGTRLTVT.

A single count supports this clone. The chain has TRBV6-4 and TRBJ2-3, with 8 bases fitting TRBD2. Trimming at V came to 0 bases and at J to 4 bases, leaving 3 bases not matched to a gene. Germline loops: CDR1 MRHNA, CDR2 SNTAGT. The CDR3 consists of 15 residues. The CDR3 loop reads CASSDSAGGADTQYF. The CDR3 DNA is TGTGCCAGCAGTGACTCTGCGGGAGGAGCAGATACGCAGTATTTT.

The rearrangement uses TRBV5-6 and TRBJ2-7, with a tentative D call TRBD1 (6 bases). There are 14 residues in the CDR3. V was shortened by 1 base and J by 4 bases, with 12 bases between the two germline ends. The V gene's germline CDR1 is SGHDT and CDR2 YYEEEE. This chain's CDR3 is CASSLNRAAYEQYF. The DNA for the CDR3 is TGTGCCAGCAGCTTGAACAGGGCCGCGTACGAGCAGTACTTC.

V gene TRBV6-5 combines with J gene TRBJ2-7, with 8 bases identical to TRBD2. The germline CDR1 and CDR2 sequences are MNHEY and SVGAGI. V lost 2 bases to trimming and J lost 1 base; unmatched junction nucleotides: 4. The CDR3 totals 15 residues. This CDR3 is CASSYQREPSYEQYF. CDR3 nucleotides: TGTGCCAGCAGTTACCAGCGGGAGCCGTCCTACGAGCAGTACTTC.

This chain links TRBV7-9 with TRBJ2-1; no firm D call. The germline V and J ends were trimmed by 5 bases and 0 bases, with 11 bases remaining between them. Per the germline V gene, CDR1 is SEHNR and CDR2 is FQNEAQ (reference sequence). This CDR3 contains 15 residues. This CDR3 is CASSPLRSSYNEQFF. The CDR3 DNA follows: TGTGCCAGCAGCCCCCTGCGTAGCTCCTACAATGAGCAGTTCTTC.

The chain carries TRBV19 and TRBJ1-2; maybe TRBD1 (5 bases). From germline, CDR1 is LNHDA and CDR2 SQIVND (reference sequence). Trimming removed 3 bases from V and 3 bases from J, with 8 bases in between. This CDR3 has 13 residues. In DNA, the CDR3 is TGTGCCAGTAGTATGCGGGGGGACTATGGCTACACCTTC. The encoded protein is CASSMRGDYGYTF.

The chain has TRBV30 and TRBJ2-1, with 8 bases aligning to TRBD2. There are 12 residues in the CDR3. CDR1 is GTSNPN and CDR2 is SVGIG in the germline V gene (reference sequence). V shed 5 bases and J 10 bases; nucleotides not matched to a gene: 7. The CDR3 DNA is TGTGCCTGGGGTAGCGGGATCCGGGAGCAGTTCTTC. Its translation: CAWGSGIREQFF.

The chain joins TRBV7-3 to TRBJ2-7; a possible D gene is TRBD2 (6 bases). The V gene lost 2 bases and the J gene lost 7 bases, with 18 bases spanning the gap. CDR1 and CDR2 (germline): SGHTA, FQGTGA. The CDR3 runs to 15 residues. CDR3 in DNA: TGTGCCAGCAGCTTATCCAGCGGGTCTACGGGGGAGCAGTACTTC. Amino acid sequence: CASSLSSGSTGEQYF.

The chain links TRBV2 to TRBJ2-7; D uncertain. The CDR3 loop spans 12 amino acids. Germline V gene lookup returns CDR1 SNHLY and CDR2 FYNNEI. The V and J ends lost 3 bases and 3 bases respectively, with 6 bases between them. The chain's CDR3 is CASSDGGYEQYF. CDR3 DNA sequence: TGTGCCAGCAGTGACGGCGGCTACGAGCAGTACTTC.

The chain employs TRBV30 and TRBJ1-5; the D gene is possibly TRBD1 (6 bases). V was pared by 0 bases and J by 0 bases, with 12 bases between. The CDR3 covers 16 residues. The germline gives CDR1 GTSNPN, CDR2 SVGIG (reference sequence). This CDR3 is CAWSVEGGNSNQPQHF. The CDR3 nucleotides read TGTGCCTGGAGTGTAGAGGGGGGGAATAGCAATCAGCCCCAGCATTTT.

The genes are TRBV30 and TRBJ1-1; the D is unclear. The CDR3 has 12 residues. V shed 0 bases and J shed 7 bases, with 9 bases lying between them. Germline V lookup: CDR1 GTSNPN, CDR2 SVGIG (reference sequence). The CDR3 bases are TGTGCCTGGAGTGTACGGCCGGTTGAAGCTTTCTTT. It encodes CAWSVRPVEAFF. Together with reference TRBV30 and TRBJ1-1, the CDR3 gives the full variable domain: SQTIHQWPATLVQPVGSPLSLECTVEGTSNPNLYWYRQAAGRGLQLLFYSVGIGQISSEVPQNLSASRPQDRQFILSSKKLLLSDSGFYLCAWSVRPVEAFFGQGTRLTVV.

The chain joins TRBV21-1 to TRBJ1-5; the listed D gene, TRBD1, was not tested against the DNA. TRBV21-1 is reported as a pseudogene. The CDR3 contains 15 residues. The CDR3 DNA reads as TGTGCCAGCAGCAAAGACAGATATAGCAATCAGCCCCAGCATTTT. Translating it yields CASSKDRYSNQPQHF.

Only one count was recorded for this clone. The chain has TRBV27 and TRBJ2-7; 8 bases map to TRBD2. Trimming at V came to 4 bases and at J to 0 bases, leaving 14 bases not matched to a gene. There are 18 residues in the CDR3. Germline loops: CDR1 MNHEY, CDR2 SMNVEV (reference sequence). The CDR3 loop reads CASSSLYGGRLSSYEQYF. The CDR3 DNA sequence: TGTGCCAGCAGTTCCCTTTACGGCGGGAGGCTGAGCTCCTACGAGCAGTACTTC.

The chain has TRBV27 and TRBJ1-2; perhaps TRBD1 as D (5 bases). The CDR3 loop spans 14 amino acids. Germline assignment: CDR1 MNHEY and CDR2 SMNVEV (reference sequence). Trimming stripped 3 bases from V and 6 bases from J, with 14 bases between. The CDR3 nucleotides are TGTGCCAGCAGTTTCGACGGGGGTTGGAATGGCTACACCTTC. Its protein product is CASSFDGGWNGYTF.

The chain uses TRBV5-1 and TRBJ2-3, with D perhaps matching TRBD1 (6 bases). V lost 4 bases and J lost 2, with 17 bases in between. Per the germline V gene, CDR1 is SGHRS and CDR2 is YFSETQ. The CDR3 extends over 16 amino acids. The DNA of the CDR3 is TGCGCCAGCAGCCACCTCAGGGGATTGGACACAGATACGCAGTATTTT. It translates to CASSHLRGLDTDTQYF.

V usage is TRBV7-3 and J usage is TRBJ2-1; either TRBD1 or TRBD2 may fit D (5 bases each). Germline values: CDR1 SGHTA, CDR2 FQGTGA. The CDR3 is 13 amino acids. V lost 2 bases and J 4 bases, leaving 6 bases between the germline ends. As DNA, the CDR3 is TGTGCCAGCAGCTTATGGGGGTACAATGAGCAGTTCTTC. It translates to CASSLWGYNEQFF.

The CDR3 loop reads CASSLYPGTANQPQHF. CDR3 bases: TGTGCCAGCAGTTTATATCCTGGGACAGCAAATCAGCCCCAGCATTTT. The V call is TRBV28, the J call TRBJ1-5, with 7 bases identical to TRBD1. The V gene's germline CDR1 is MDHEN and CDR2 SYDVKM. The CDR3 runs to 16 residues. V shed 1 base, J shed 4 bases, and the junction held 7 bases outside the gene matches.